The TCR beta chain described here comes from a study of blood T cell repertoires in COVID-19. Across the whole study: There were acute and convalescent COVID-19 samples, and they came from the United States, Italy and Spain. T cells, B-cell-depleted T cells, or PBMCs supplied cDNA or gDNA.

V was trimmed by 0 bases and J by 3 bases, leaving 10 bases between them. Looked up from germline, CDR1 is SGHRS and CDR2 is YFSETQ. The CDR3 totals 14 residues. This clone appeared a single time. Authors' analysis steps: Amplifying reference gene primers gave estimates of nucleated cell counts. The assay was immunoSEQ multiplex PCR, and TCRdb's table has in-frame clones only and misses some. V, J and clone size are those of that table, while D and trimming were read from the DNA. The sample lists about 130,000 clones; more than 75% were seen once. The origin of this receptor is a human donor in a cohort sampled during active COVID-19. The rearrangement links TRBV5-1 to TRBJ2-7; D unclear. What was sequenced was peripheral blood. The CDR3 region has the DNA TGCGCCAGCAGCTTGGATCCAGGTCTCTACGAGCAGTACTTC. Its protein is CASSLDPGLYEQYF.